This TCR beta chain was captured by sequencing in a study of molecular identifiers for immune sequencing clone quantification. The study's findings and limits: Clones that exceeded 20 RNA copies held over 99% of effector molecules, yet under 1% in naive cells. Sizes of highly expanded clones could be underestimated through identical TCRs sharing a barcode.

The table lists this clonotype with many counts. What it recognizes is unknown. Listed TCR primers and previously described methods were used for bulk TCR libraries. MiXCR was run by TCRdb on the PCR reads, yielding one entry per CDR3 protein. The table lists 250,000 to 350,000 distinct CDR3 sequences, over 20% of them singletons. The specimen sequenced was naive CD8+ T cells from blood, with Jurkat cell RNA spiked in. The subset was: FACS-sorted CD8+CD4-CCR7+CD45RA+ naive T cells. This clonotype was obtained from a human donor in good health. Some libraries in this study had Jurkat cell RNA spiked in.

The CDR3 DNA is TGCAGTGCTAAACAGGGGTGGTCTGGAAACACCATATATTTT. Translation gives CSAKQGWSGNTIYF. V usage is TRBV20-1 and J usage is TRBJ1-3, with 7 nucleotides matching TRBD1. Germline CDR1 and CDR2: DFQATT and SNEGSKA (reference sequence). This CDR3 spans 14 amino acids. V lost 4 bases, J lost 1 base, and 4 bases stayed unmatched.